Listed below are T cell receptor beta chains from one sample, sequenced in a study of control samples from healthy donors and cancer patients. Sequenced by immunoSEQ multiplex PCR; TCRdb stores in-frame clones only, minus some. Of about 61,000 clones listed, 90% are singletons. The sample taken for sequencing was PBMCs. The receptors originated from a man aged 60-69 years with colorectal cancer. The CDR3 runs from the conserved cysteine through the conserved F or W. A D gene is named only where the DNA matches it firmly. A clone size is listed for some rows: how often the clone was seen (once, few, many), or a class if it is expanded.

clone_size: once
v_call: TRBV3-1/TRBV3-2
j_call: TRBJ1-3
d_call: .
cdr3_nt: TGTGCCAGCACCACCCGGGGGTCTGGAAACACCATATATTTT
cdr3_aa: CASTTRGSGNTIYF

clone_size: .
v_call: TRBV20-1
j_call: TRBJ2-7
d_call: .
cdr3_nt: TGCAGTGCCCAGACAGTCTACGAGCAGTACTTC
cdr3_aa: CSAQTVYEQYF

clone_size: .
v_call: TRBV4-1
j_call: TRBJ2-7
d_call: .
cdr3_nt: TGCGCCAGCAGACCGGACACGTCCCGATACGAGCAGTACTTC
cdr3_aa: CASRPDTSRYEQYF

clone_size: .
v_call: TRBV27
j_call: TRBJ2-7
d_call: .
cdr3_nt: TGTGCCAGCAGTTTACGGGGGGCGTACGAGCAGTACTTC
cdr3_aa: CASSLRGAYEQYF

clone_size: .
v_call: TRBV2
j_call: TRBJ1-2
d_call: .
cdr3_nt: TGTGCCAGCATTCGGACAGTTGACTATGGCTACACCTTC
cdr3_aa: CASIRTVDYGYTF

clone_size: .
v_call: TRBV5-4
j_call: TRBJ2-5
d_call: TRBD2
cdr3_nt: TGTGCCAGCAGCTCCGAGCGGGGGGCGGGGCAAGAGACCCAGTACTTC
cdr3_aa: CASSSERGAGQETQYF

clone_size: .
v_call: TRBV6-5
j_call: TRBJ1-1
d_call: TRBD1
cdr3_nt: TGTGCCAGCAACCCGGGACAGATGGACACTGAAGCTTTCTTT
cdr3_aa: CASNPGQMDTEAFF

clone_size: .
v_call: TRBV19
j_call: TRBJ1-5
d_call: .
cdr3_nt: TGTGCCAGTAGCCCCGAGCCCGATATTAGCAATCAGCCCCAGCATTTT
cdr3_aa: CASSPEPDISNQPQHF

clone_size: .
v_call: TRBV2
j_call: TRBJ1-4
d_call: TRBD1
cdr3_nt: TGTGCCAGCAGGAACCGGGACAGCCTAAATGAAAAACTGTTTTTT
cdr3_aa: CASRNRDSLNEKLFF

clone_size: few
v_call: TRBV2
j_call: TRBJ1-5
d_call: TRBD1
cdr3_nt: TGTGCCAGCAGTGAAGGGGGACAGGCCAAGCCCCAGCATTTT
cdr3_aa: CASSEGGQAKPQHF

clone_size: .
v_call: TRBV9
j_call: TRBJ2-1
d_call: .
cdr3_nt: TGTGCCAGCAGCGTAGATCCCCAGGCAGAGCAGTTCTTC
cdr3_aa: CASSVDPQAEQFF

clone_size: .
v_call: TRBV5-5
j_call: TRBJ2-7
d_call: .
cdr3_nt: TGTGCCAGCAGCTTGGTGCAGGGGGGGTGGTACGAGCAGTACTTC
cdr3_aa: CASSLVQGGWYEQYF

clone_size: .
v_call: TRBV9
j_call: TRBJ1-2
d_call: .
cdr3_nt: TGTGCCAGAACGGAGGGGCAGGCCGGCTATGGCTACACCTTC
cdr3_aa: CARTEGQAGYGYTF

clone_size: .
v_call: TRBV5-1
j_call: TRBJ2-5
d_call: TRBD2
cdr3_nt: TGCGCCAGCAGCTTGGTGGTAGCGGGGGGTCAAGAGACCCAGTACTTC
cdr3_aa: CASSLVVAGGQETQYF